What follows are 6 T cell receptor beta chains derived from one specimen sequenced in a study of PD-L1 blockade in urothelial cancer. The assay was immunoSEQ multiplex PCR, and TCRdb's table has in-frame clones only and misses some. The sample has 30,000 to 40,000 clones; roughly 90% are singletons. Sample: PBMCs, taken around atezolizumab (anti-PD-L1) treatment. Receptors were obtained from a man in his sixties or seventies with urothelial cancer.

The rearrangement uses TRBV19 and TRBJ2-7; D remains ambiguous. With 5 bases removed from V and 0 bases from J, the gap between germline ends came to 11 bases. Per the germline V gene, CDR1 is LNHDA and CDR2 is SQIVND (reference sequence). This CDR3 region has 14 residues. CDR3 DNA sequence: TGTGCCAGTAGTCCCCGGAGATACTCCTACGAGCAGTACTTC. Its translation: CASSPRRYSYEQYF.

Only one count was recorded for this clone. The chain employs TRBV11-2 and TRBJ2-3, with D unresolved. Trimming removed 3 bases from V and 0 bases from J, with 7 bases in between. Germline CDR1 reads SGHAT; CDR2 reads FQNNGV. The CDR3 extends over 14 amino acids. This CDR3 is CASSFLTSTDTQYF. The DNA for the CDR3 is TGTGCCAGCAGCTTCCTAACTAGCACAGATACGCAGTATTTT.

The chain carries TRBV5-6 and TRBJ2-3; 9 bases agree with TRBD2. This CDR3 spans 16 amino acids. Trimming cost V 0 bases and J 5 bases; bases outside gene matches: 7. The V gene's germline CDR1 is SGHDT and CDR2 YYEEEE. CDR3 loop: CASSLGLAAARDTQYF. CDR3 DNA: TGTGCCAGCAGCTTGGGACTAGCGGCCGCCCGAGATACGCAGTATTTT.

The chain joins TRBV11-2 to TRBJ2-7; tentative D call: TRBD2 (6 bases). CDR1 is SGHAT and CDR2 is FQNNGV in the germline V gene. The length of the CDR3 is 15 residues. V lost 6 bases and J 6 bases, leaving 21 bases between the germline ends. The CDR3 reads CASRASGGSIGEQYF. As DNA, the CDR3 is TGTGCCAGCAGGGCAAGTGGAGGGAGTATTGGCGAGCAGTACTTC. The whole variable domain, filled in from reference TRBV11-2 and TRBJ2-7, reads EAGVAQSPRYKIIEKRQSVAFWCNPISGHATLYWYQQILGQGPKLLIQFQNNGVVDDSQLPKDRFSAERLKGVDSTLKIQPAKLEDSAVYLCASRASGGSIGEQYFGPGTRLTVT.

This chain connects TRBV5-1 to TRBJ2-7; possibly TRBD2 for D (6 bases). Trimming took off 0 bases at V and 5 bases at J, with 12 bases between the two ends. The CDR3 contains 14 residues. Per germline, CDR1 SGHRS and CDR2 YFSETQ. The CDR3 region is CASSLGRESDEQYF. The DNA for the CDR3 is TGCGCCAGCAGCTTGGGCCGGGAGAGTGACGAGCAGTACTTC.

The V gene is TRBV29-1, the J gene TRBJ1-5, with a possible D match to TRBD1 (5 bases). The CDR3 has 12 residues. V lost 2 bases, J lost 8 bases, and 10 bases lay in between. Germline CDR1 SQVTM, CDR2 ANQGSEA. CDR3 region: CSVENPGEPQHF. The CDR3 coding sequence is TGCAGCGTTGAAAACCCGGGGGAGCCCCAGCATTTT. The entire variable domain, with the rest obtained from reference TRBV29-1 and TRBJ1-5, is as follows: SAVISQKPSRDICQRGTSLTIQCQVDSQVTMMFWYRQQPGQSLTLIATANQGSEATYESGFVIDKFPISRPNLTFSTLTVSNMSPEDSSIYLCSVENPGEPQHFGDGTRLSIL.